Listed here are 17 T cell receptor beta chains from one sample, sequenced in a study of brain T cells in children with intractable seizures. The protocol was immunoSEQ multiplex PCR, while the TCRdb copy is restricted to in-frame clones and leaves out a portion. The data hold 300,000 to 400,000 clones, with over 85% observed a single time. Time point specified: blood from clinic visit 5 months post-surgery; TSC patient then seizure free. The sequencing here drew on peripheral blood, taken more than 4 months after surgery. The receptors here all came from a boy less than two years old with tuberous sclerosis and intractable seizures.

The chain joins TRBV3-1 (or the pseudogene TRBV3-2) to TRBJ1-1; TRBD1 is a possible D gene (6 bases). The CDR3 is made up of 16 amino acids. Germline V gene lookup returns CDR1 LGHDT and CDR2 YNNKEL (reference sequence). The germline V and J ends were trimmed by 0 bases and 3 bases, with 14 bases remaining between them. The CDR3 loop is CASSQDSDRTYTEAFF. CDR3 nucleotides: TGTGCCAGCAGCCAAGATAGCGACAGGACATACACTGAAGCTTTCTTT.

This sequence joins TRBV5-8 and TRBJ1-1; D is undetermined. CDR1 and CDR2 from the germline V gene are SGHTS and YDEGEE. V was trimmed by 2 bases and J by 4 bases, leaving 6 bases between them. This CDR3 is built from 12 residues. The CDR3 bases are TGTGCCAGCAGCTTACGACTCACTGAAGCTTTCTTT. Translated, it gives CASSLRLTEAFF.

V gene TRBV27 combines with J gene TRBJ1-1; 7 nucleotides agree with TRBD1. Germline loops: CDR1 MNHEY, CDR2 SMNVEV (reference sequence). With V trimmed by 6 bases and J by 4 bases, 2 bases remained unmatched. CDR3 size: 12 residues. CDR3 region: CASSPGGTEAFF. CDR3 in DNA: TGTGCCAGCAGCCCAGGGGGCACTGAAGCTTTCTTT.

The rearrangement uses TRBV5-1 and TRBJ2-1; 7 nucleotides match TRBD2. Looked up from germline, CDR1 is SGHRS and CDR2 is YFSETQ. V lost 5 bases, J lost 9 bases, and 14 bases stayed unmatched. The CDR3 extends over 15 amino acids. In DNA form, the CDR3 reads TGCGCCAGCAGTCGCGGGGAGGGAGGGCCGTTTGAGCAGTTCTTC. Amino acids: CASSRGEGGPFEQFF.

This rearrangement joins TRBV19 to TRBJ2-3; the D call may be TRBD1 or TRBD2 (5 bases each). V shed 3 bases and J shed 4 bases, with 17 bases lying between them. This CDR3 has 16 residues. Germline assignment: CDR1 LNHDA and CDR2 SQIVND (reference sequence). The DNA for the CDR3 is TGTGCCAGTAGTATCTTTGGGGGAGAGGTAGCAGATACGCAGTATTTT. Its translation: CASSIFGGEVADTQYF.

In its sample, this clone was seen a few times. The CDR3 nucleotides read TGTGCCAGCGGTCGGGCAGATACGCAGTATTTT. Translation: CASGRADTQYF. The J gene is TRBJ2-3, the V gene TRBV3-1 (or the pseudogene TRBV3-2); D is unclear. Germline CDR1 LGHDT, CDR2 YNNKEL (reference sequence). Trimming pared 8 bases from V and 4 bases from J, leaving 7 bases between. The CDR3 is made up of 11 amino acids.

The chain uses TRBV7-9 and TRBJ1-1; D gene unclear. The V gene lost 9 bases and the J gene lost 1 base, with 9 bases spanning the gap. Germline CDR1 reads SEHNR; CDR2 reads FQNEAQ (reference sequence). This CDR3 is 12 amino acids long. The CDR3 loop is CASRWGNTEAFF. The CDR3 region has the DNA TGTGCCAGTCGGTGGGGGAACACTGAAGCTTTCTTT.

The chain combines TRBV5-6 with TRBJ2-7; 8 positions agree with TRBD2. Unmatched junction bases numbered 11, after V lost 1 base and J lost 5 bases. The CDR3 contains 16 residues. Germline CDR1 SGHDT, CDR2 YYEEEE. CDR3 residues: CASSLLAAGVWDEQYF. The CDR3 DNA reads TGTGCCAGCAGCTTGTTAGCAGCGGGAGTATGGGACGAGCAGTACTTC.

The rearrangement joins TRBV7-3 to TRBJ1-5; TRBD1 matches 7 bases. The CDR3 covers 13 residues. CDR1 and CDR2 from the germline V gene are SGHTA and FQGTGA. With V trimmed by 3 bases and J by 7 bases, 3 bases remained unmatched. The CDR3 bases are TGTGCCAGCAGCTTGACAGGGCCCCAGCCCCAGCATTTT. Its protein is CASSLTGPQPQHF.

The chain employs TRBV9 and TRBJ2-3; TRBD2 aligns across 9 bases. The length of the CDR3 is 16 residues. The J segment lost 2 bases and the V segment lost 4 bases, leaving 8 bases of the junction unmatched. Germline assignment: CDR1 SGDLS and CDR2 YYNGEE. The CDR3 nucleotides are TGTGCCAGCAGCCTTTTGCGGGGGGGTTTCACAGATACGCAGTATTTT. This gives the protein CASSLLRGGFTDTQYF.

For the CDR3, the DNA is TGTGCCAGCAGCTGGGGTTCTGGCACTGAAGCTTTCTTT. Translating gives CASSWGSGTEAFF. This chain connects TRBV11-3 to TRBJ1-1, with unresolved D. The CDR3 loop spans 13 amino acids. Trimming shortened V by 4 bases and J by 4 bases, and 10 bases separated the two germline ends. Germline V CDR1 and CDR2: SGHNT, YENEEA.

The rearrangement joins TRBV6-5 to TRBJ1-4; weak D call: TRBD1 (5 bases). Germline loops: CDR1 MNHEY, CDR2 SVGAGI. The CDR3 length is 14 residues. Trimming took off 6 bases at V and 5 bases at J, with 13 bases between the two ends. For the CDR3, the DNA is TGTGCCAGCAGACGCGGGACGTTCAATGAAAAACTGTTTTTT. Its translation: CASRRGTFNEKLFF.

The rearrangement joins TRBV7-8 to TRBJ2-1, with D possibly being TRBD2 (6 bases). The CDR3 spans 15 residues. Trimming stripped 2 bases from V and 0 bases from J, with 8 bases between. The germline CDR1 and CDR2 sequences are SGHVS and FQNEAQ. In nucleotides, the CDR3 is TGTGCCAGCAGCTTACTAGCGCCCTCCTACAATGAGCAGTTCTTC. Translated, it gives CASSLLAPSYNEQFF.

The CDR3 DNA sequence: TGCGCCAGCAGCCGGACAGGGTATAATGAAAAACTGTTTTTT. This translates into CASSRTGYNEKLFF. This rearrangement joins TRBV4-1 to TRBJ1-4; 8 bases align to TRBD1. CDR3 length: 14 amino acids. Per germline, CDR1 MGHRA and CDR2 YSYEKL. J gave up 4 bases and V 4 bases, and 2 bases lay outside the gene matches.

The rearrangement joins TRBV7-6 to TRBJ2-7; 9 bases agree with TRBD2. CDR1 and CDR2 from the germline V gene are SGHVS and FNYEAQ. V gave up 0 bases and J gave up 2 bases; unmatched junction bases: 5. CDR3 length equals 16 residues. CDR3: CASSLAPAGGPYEQYF. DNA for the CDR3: TGTGCCAGCAGCTTAGCGCCAGCGGGAGGACCCTACGAGCAGTACTTC.

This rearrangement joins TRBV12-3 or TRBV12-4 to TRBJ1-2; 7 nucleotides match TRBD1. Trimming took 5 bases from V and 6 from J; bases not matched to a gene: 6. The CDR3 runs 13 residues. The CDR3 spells CASSPTGTDGYTF. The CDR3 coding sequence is TGTGCCAGCAGTCCGACAGGGACCGATGGCTACACCTTC.

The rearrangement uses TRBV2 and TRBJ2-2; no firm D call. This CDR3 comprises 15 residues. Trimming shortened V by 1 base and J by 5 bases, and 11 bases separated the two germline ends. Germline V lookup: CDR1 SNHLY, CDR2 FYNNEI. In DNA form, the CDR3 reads TGTGCCAGCAGTGAAGGGGCGATACGTACCGGGGAGCTGTTTTTT. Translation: CASSEGAIRTGELFF.